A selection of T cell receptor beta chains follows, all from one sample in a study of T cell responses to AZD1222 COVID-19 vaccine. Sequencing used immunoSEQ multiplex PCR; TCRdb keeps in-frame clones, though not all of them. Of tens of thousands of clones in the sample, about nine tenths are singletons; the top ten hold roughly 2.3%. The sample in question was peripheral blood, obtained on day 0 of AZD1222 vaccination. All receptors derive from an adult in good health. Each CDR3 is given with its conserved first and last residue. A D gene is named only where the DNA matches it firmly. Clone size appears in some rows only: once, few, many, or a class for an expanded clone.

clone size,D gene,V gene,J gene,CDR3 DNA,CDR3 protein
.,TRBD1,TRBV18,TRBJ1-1,TGTGCCAGCTCACCACCGCGGGACAGGGGTCGCACTGAAGCTTTCTTT,CASSPPRDRGRTEAFF
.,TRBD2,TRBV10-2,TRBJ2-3,TGCGCCAGCAGTGGGACTAGCGGGAGGACAAATACGCAGTATTTT,CASSGTSGRTNTQYF
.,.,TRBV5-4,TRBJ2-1,TGTGCCAGCAGCTTGGGAAATGCCGGAGAGCAGTTCTTC,CASSLGNAGEQFF
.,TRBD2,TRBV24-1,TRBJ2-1,TGTGCCACCAGTGTTACGGGAGGACGCAATGAGCAGTTCTTC,CATSVTGGRNEQFF
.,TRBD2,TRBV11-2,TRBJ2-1,TGTGCCAGCAGCGAGGGACTAGCGCGTTACAATGAGCAGTTCTTC,CASSEGLARYNEQFF
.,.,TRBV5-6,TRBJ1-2,TGTGCCAGCACCGACTCTTGGACAGATCGGAACTATGGCTACACCTTC,CASTDSWTDRNYGYTF
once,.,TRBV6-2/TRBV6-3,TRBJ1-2,TGTGCCAGCAACCCGACAGGAGATTATGGCTACACCTTC,CASNPTGDYGYTF
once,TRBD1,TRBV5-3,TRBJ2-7,TGTGCCAGAAGCTTAACGACAGGGTCGCGGGAGCAGTACTTC,CARSLTTGSREQYF
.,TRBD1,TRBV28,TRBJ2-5,TGTGCCAGCAGTCGACAGGGGGCAGTCCAAGAGACCCAGTACTTC,CASSRQGAVQETQYF
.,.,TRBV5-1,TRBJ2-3,TGCGCCACCAGGGGGGGAGCTAGCGCGAGCACAGATACGCAGTATTTT,CATRGGASASTDTQYF
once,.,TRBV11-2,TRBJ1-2,TGTGCCAGCAGCTTAGTAGGCCGTGGCTACACCTTC,CASSLVGRGYTF
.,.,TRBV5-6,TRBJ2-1,TGTGCCAGCAGCTTGGTCGTGACAGGATACTACAATGAGCAGTTCTTC,CASSLVVTGYYNEQFF
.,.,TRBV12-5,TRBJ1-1,TGTGCTAGTGCCTTAAACACTGAAGCTTTCTTT,CASALNTEAFF
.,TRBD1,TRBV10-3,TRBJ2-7,TGTGCCATCAGTGTCCAGGACAGGGGTTTCCACGAGCAGTACTTC,CAISVQDRGFHEQYF
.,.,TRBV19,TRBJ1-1,TGTGCCAGTAGTATCAGGAGACGGAACACTGAAGCTTTCTTT,CASSIRRRNTEAFF
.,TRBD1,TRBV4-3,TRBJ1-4,TGCGCCAGCAGCCAAGATCGGGCAGGGGGAGAAAAACTGTTTTTT,CASSQDRAGGEKLFF
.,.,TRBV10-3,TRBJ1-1,TGTGCCATCAGCATACAGGCGAACACTGAAGCTTTCTTT,CAISIQANTEAFF
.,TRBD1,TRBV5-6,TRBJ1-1,TGTGCCAGCAGCTTAAGGACAGGGGCGAACACTGAAGCTTTCTTT,CASSLRTGANTEAFF
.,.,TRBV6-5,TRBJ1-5,TGTGCCAGCGACCCCGCCGGTAGCAATCAGCCCCAGCATTTT,CASDPAGSNQPQHF
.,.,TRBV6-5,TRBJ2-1,TGTGCCAGCAGGCAACTAGCTGGAGCTGAGCAGTTCTTC,CASRQLAGAEQFF
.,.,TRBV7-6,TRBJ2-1,TGTGCCAGCAGTTTTCTCCCTGGGGCATCCAATGAGCAGTTCTTC,CASSFLPGASNEQFF
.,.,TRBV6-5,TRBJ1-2,TGTGCCAGCAGTTCCGGCGGTTTCGATGGCTACACCTTC,CASSSGGFDGYTF
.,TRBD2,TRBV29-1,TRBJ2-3,TGCAGCGTTGACAGGCTAGCGGGAGGTGGAACAGATACGCAGTATTTT,CSVDRLAGGGTDTQYF